The source of this TCR beta chain is a study of T cells in Graves' hyperthyroidism and ophthalmopathy. The TCR beta CDR3 regions underwent amplification using RNA transcripts as the source. Carried out on the TCR CDR3, a first-round RT-PCR used the HTBI primer set. TCRdb reprocessed the multiplex PCR reads with MiXCR, giving one entry per CDR3 protein. This table has 300,000 to 500,000 distinct CDR3 sequences, roughly an eighth appearing once. This clonotype was recorded at least ten times. Antigen unknown. General study findings and limits: Within blood appeared most thyroid clonotypes that had expanded above 0.001.

Trimming pared 0 bases from V and 6 bases from J, leaving 11 bases between. This CDR3 has 14 residues. The sequenced sample consisted of blood. V and J are TRBV12-3 or TRBV12-4 and TRBJ1-2, with a weak D call TRBD1 (6 bases). This clonotype was obtained from a man in his fifties with Graves' ophthalmopathy. CDR3 amino acids: CASSLATGPDGYTF. CDR3 coding DNA: TGTGCCAGCAGTTTAGCTACAGGGCCCGATGGCTACACCTTC.